The 21 T cell receptor beta chains given below trace back to one sample, sequenced in a study of blood T cell repertoires in COVID-19. Here immunoSEQ multiplex PCR was the method, and the copy in TCRdb shows in-frame clones only, minus some. Among about 40,000 clones listed, approximately 86% were seen once. Material for sequencing was peripheral blood. The receptors shown here come from a woman older than 75 with active COVID-19.

The chain has TRBV5-4 and TRBJ2-7; 9 nucleotides agree with TRBD1. Trimming removed 0 bases from V and 5 bases from J; junction bases left unmatched: 6. The CDR3 length is 15 residues. Looked up from germline, CDR1 is SGHNT and CDR2 is YYREEE (reference sequence). The CDR3 DNA is TGTGCCAGCAGCTTGGAAAGGGACAGGGTCCACGAGCAGTACTTC. This codes for CASSLERDRVHEQYF.

The chain joins TRBV7-3 to TRBJ2-1; 8 positions agree with TRBD2. Germline assignment: CDR1 SGHTA and CDR2 FQGTGA. The ends lost 5 bases at V and 3 bases at J; junction bases unmatched: 6. This CDR3 has 15 residues. CDR3 sequence (DNA): TGTGCCAGCAGCCAACGGGGGGGCATCTACAATGAGCAGTTCTTC. Encoded protein: CASSQRGGIYNEQFF.

This chain uses TRBV10-3 with TRBJ2-7; 12 bases fit TRBD2. Unmatched junction bases numbered 9, after V lost 6 bases and J lost 6 bases. The CDR3 loop spans 15 amino acids. Germline V gene sequence: CDR1 ENHRY, CDR2 SYGVKD. DNA of the CDR3: TGTGCCATCAGCGGGGGACTAGCGGGTGTACCCGAGCAGTACTTC. Protein sequence: CAISGGLAGVPEQYF.

This chain uses TRBV19 with TRBJ1-1; D not resolved. V was pared by 6 bases and J by 6 bases, with 23 bases between. The CDR3 sequence is 16 residues long. Germline values: CDR1 LNHDA, CDR2 SQIVND (reference sequence). The CDR3 coding sequence is TGTGCCAGTAGATCCGCCGTAGCCGGGGTCGGGGCTGAAGCTTTCTTT. Its translation: CASRSAVAGVGAEAFF.

Here the CDR3 reads CASSLTAFPGTTVDTQYF. The CDR3 nucleotides read TGTGCCAGCAGCCTCACCGCCTTTCCTGGGACTACTGTAGATACGCAGTATTTT. V gene TRBV11-2 combines with J gene TRBJ2-3; TRBD2 matches 7 bases. Germline CDR1 reads SGHAT; CDR2 reads FQNNGV. The CDR3 consists of 18 residues. The trim removed 5 bases at V and 5 bases at J, leaving 19 bases unmatched.

The CDR3 DNA follows: TGTGCCAGCAGTCCGATCCGTACAGGGGGCGAGCAGTACTTC. Encoded protein: CASSPIRTGGEQYF. The chain is built from TRBV6-2 or TRBV6-3 and TRBJ2-7; 8 bases are a match to TRBD1. Unmatched junction bases numbered 9, after V lost 5 bases and J lost 6 bases. The CDR3 spans 14 residues. Germline CDR1 reads MNHEY; CDR2 reads SVGEGT.

On this clone itself: The junction and the germline gene differ at one end; a read error may be behind it. The chain uses TRBV4-3 and TRBJ2-7; 9 nucleotides align to TRBD2. The germline gives CDR1 LGHNA, CDR2 YSLEER. The CDR3 is 18 residues long. The CDR3 loop is CARSRGPPAGGIPYEQYF. The CDR3 region has the DNA TGCGCCCGCAGCCGGGGGCCCCCCGCGGGGGGGATTCCCTACGAGCAGTACTTC.

The chain employs TRBV19 and TRBJ2-5, with D possibly TRBD1 on 6 matching bases. The CDR3 is 13 residues long. CDR1 and CDR2 from the germline V gene are LNHDA and SQIVND (reference sequence). V was trimmed by 2 bases and J by 4 bases, leaving 8 bases between them. DNA for the CDR3: TGTGCCAGTAGTATAACAGGGTCAGAGACCCAGTACTTC. Amino acids: CASSITGSETQYF.

The chain links TRBV5-1 to TRBJ2-3; D uncertain. This CDR3 contains 16 residues. Trimming took 4 bases from V and 0 from J, leaving 15 bases between them. CDR1 SGHRS and CDR2 YFSETQ come from the germline V gene. The DNA of the CDR3 is TGCGCCAGCAGCCCGAATATGGTCGGGAGCACAGATACGCAGTATTTT. Its translation: CASSPNMVGSTDTQYF.

CDR3 sequence reads: CASSLQNTQGLEVVETQYF. The CDR3 region has the DNA TGTGCCAGCAGTCTTCAGAATACACAGGGTCTTGAAGTGGTAGAGACCCAGTACTTC. The V gene is TRBV27, the J gene TRBJ2-5; a weak D match, TRBD1 (6 bases). The CDR3 sequence is 19 residues long. Germline CDR1 and CDR2: MNHEY and SMNVEV (reference sequence). The germline V and J ends were trimmed by 5 bases and 4 bases, with 29 bases remaining between them.

For the CDR3, the DNA is TGCGCCAGCAGCCTTCCTAGTTCTGGCGGAGATACGCAGTATTTT. Its protein product is CASSLPSSGGDTQYF. The chain is built from TRBV5-1 and TRBJ2-3; D remains unclear. This CDR3 is 15 amino acids long. Trimming took off 4 bases at V and 5 bases at J, with 17 bases between the two ends. Germline V gene lookup returns CDR1 SGHRS and CDR2 YFSETQ.

The rearrangement uses TRBV5-4 and TRBJ2-5; D is undetermined. The CDR3 sequence is 14 residues long. V lost 1 base and J lost 7, with 14 bases in between. Germline V gene data show CDR1 as SGHNT and CDR2 as YYREEE (reference sequence). The chain's CDR3 is CASSLYVSPGTQYF. The CDR3 nucleotides read TGTGCCAGCAGCTTGTATGTTAGCCCCGGGACCCAGTACTTC.

The chain has TRBV11-2 and TRBJ2-7, with TRBD1 matching over 9 bases. The CDR3 contains 15 residues. Per the germline V gene, CDR1 is SGHAT and CDR2 is FQNNGV. The ends lost 6 bases at V and 3 bases at J; junction bases unmatched: 9. CDR3 coding DNA: TGTGCCAGCAGAATAGGACAGGGGCGGTTCTACGAGCAGTACTTC. This codes for CASRIGQGRFYEQYF.

In DNA form, the CDR3 reads TGTGCCAGCACCGCGAGGGATTACTATAATTCACCCCTCCACTTT. Its protein is CASTARDYYNSPLHF. This rearrangement joins TRBV6-5 to TRBJ1-6, with D unresolved. The CDR3 is 15 amino acids. V was shortened by 7 bases and J by 3 bases, with 13 bases between the two germline ends. Germline CDR1 MNHEY, CDR2 SVGAGI.

In its sample, this clone was seen a few times. V is TRBV9 and J is TRBJ1-6; 9 bases line up with TRBD1. The CDR3 has 15 amino acids. Losses at the gene ends were 3 bases for V and 9 bases for J; bases not matched to a gene: 7. From germline, CDR1 is SGDLS and CDR2 YYNGEE. As DNA, the CDR3 is TGTGCCAGCAGCGACCCACAGGGGGCACGTTCACCCCTCCACTTT. Amino acid sequence: CASSDPQGARSPLHF.

J is TRBJ2-1 and V is TRBV29-1, with 13 bases aligning to TRBD2. After removal of 5 bases from V and 4 bases from J, the junction contained 8 bases not matched to a gene. The CDR3 has 16 residues. The germline V gene has CDR1 SQVTM and CDR2 ANQGSEA. CDR3 sequence: CSVSGLAGLRYNEQFF. The CDR3 nucleotides read TGCAGCGTTTCGGGACTAGCGGGGCTTAGGTACAATGAGCAGTTCTTC.

This clone is labeled medium-sized. V is TRBV10-2 and J is TRBJ2-7, with a possible D match to TRBD2 (7 bases). Germline V CDR1 and CDR2: WSHSY, SAAADI. V was shortened by 6 bases and J by 2 bases, with 14 bases between the two germline ends. The CDR3 spans 14 residues. The CDR3 nucleotides read TGCGCCAGCAGACAGGGCGGGGGACCCTACGAGCAGTACTTC. It specifies CASRQGGGPYEQYF.

This clone was seen only once. The chain employs TRBV28 and TRBJ2-2; 10 bases fit TRBD2. Germline loops: CDR1 MDHEN, CDR2 SYDVKM. The CDR3 runs 16 residues. With V trimmed by 6 bases and J by 4 bases, 8 bases remained unmatched. CDR3: CASRISGGTRTGELFF. CDR3 sequence (DNA): TGTGCCAGCAGAATTAGCGGGGGGACTCGCACCGGGGAGCTGTTTTTT.

CDR3 DNA sequence: TGCGCCAGCAGCTTTTGGCCGAAGGGGCAGGGGCTAGCCAAAAACATTCAGTACTTC. This codes for CASSFWPKGQGLAKNIQYF. This chain joins TRBV5-1 and TRBJ2-4; maybe TRBD1 (6 bases). This CDR3 is 19 amino acids long. Germline CDR1 is SGHRS and CDR2 is YFSETQ. Trimming removed 2 bases from V and 0 bases from J, with 21 bases in between.

This clone has a single count. The chain carries TRBV4-3 and TRBJ1-2; possible D gene TRBD1, 5 bases. V lost 5 bases and J lost 9, with 19 bases in between. The CDR3 extends over 14 amino acids. The germline V gene has CDR1 LGHNA and CDR2 YSLEER. CDR3 DNA sequence: TGCGCCAGCAGCGTAGGACAATTCCGGGGGAGCTACACCTTC. The encoded protein is CASSVGQFRGSYTF.

V and J are TRBV2 and TRBJ1-4; D unresolved. V lost 6 bases, J lost 0 bases, and 8 bases lay in between. The CDR3 totals 14 residues. CDR1 is SNHLY, CDR2 FYNNEI, per germline. The CDR3 sequence is CASRAGATNEKLFF. The CDR3 bases are TGTGCCAGCAGAGCAGGCGCAACTAATGAAAAACTGTTTTTT.